Following are 13 T cell receptor beta chains from one sample sequenced in a study of blood T cell repertoires in COVID-19. The data were produced by immunoSEQ multiplex PCR, yet TCRdb's version contains in-frame clones alone and is incomplete. The data hold roughly 330,000 clones, with around 87% observed a single time. Sample: PBMCs or T cells enriched from blood (not recorded which). These receptors were taken from a woman in her twenties or thirties who had recovered from COVID-19.

The gene calls are TRBV3-1 (or the pseudogene TRBV3-2) and TRBJ1-4, with 9 bases aligning to TRBD1. Germline V gene sequence: CDR1 LGHDT, CDR2 YNNKEL (reference sequence). The CDR3 is 18 residues long. V was clipped by 2 bases and J by 8 bases; unmatched bases: 15. CDR3 protein: CASSQYRQGVAGREKLFF. DNA for the CDR3: TGTGCCAGCAGCCAATACAGACAGGGGGTAGCCGGTCGAGAAAAACTGTTTTTT.

The chain links TRBV2 to TRBJ2-3; unclear D gene. The germline V and J ends were trimmed by 5 bases and 1 base, with 10 bases remaining between them. Germline V gene sequence: CDR1 SNHLY, CDR2 FYNNEI. The CDR3 is 14 amino acids. The CDR3 DNA reads TGTGCCAGCAGTTCGGGTCGGGGCACAGATACGCAGTATTTT. Its protein product is CASSSGRGTDTQYF.

The gene calls are TRBV6-5 and TRBJ2-1, with D possibly matching TRBD2 (6 bases). Trimming stripped 5 bases from V and 11 bases from J, with 16 bases between. The CDR3 is 13 residues long. Germline V gene lookup returns CDR1 MNHEY and CDR2 SVGAGI. Here the CDR3 DNA reads TGTGCCAGCAGTCGTGAGACTAGACTGAAGCAGTTCTTC. Translated, it gives CASSRETRLKQFF.

This clone was observed once. V usage is TRBV3-1 (or the pseudogene TRBV3-2) and J usage is TRBJ2-1; 14 bases line up with TRBD2. Germline V gene data show CDR1 as LGHDT and CDR2 as YNNKEL (reference sequence). J was trimmed by 4 bases and V by 1 base; bases with no gene match: 12. The length of the CDR3 is 20 residues. The CDR3 DNA is TGTGCCAGCAGCCAAGTTAGGGGACTAGCGGGGGAACGCCCTTACAATGAGCAGTTCTTC. This gives the protein CASSQVRGLAGERPYNEQFF.

The chain recombines TRBV30 with TRBJ1-3; the match to TRBD1 covers 7 bases. Germline loops: CDR1 GTSNPN, CDR2 SVGIG (reference sequence). V trimming: 1 base; J trimming: 3 bases; junction bases outside the gene matches: 9. This CDR3 region has 16 residues. The CDR3 here is CAWSGAGGSGGNTIYF. DNA for the CDR3: TGTGCCTGGAGTGGAGCAGGGGGATCGGGTGGAAACACCATATATTTT.

The chain is built from TRBV5-4 and TRBJ2-3, with 11 bases identical to TRBD2. The germline V gene has CDR1 SGHNT and CDR2 YYREEE (reference sequence). The junction had 4 bases not matched to a gene; V was cut back by 3 bases and J by 4 bases. This CDR3 is 15 amino acids long. As DNA, the CDR3 is TGTGCCAGCAGCTCCCTAGCGGGGGGATCAGATACGCAGTATTTT. This encodes CASSSLAGGSDTQYF.

This clone was picked up one time. This chain connects TRBV28 to TRBJ2-6; no reliable D call. Trimming removed 3 bases at V and 2 bases at J, with 5 bases between. Germline V gene sequence: CDR1 MDHEN, CDR2 SYDVKM. The CDR3 length is 14 residues. CDR3 DNA sequence: TGTGCCAGCAGTTTTTTTACTGGGGCCAACGTCCTGACTTTC. It translates to CASSFFTGANVLTF. Filled out from reference TRBV28 and TRBJ2-6, the complete variable domain reads DVKVTQSSRYLVKRTGEKVFLECVQDMDHENMFWYRQDPGLGLRLIYFSYDVKMKEKGDIPEGYSVSREKKERFSLILESASTNQTSMYLCASSFFTGANVLTFGAGSRLTVL.

The chain uses TRBV11-3 and TRBJ1-2; 8 bases agree with TRBD1. The CDR3 loop spans 15 amino acids. V was pared by 5 bases and J by 4 bases, with 9 bases of the junction left unmatched. Per the germline V gene, CDR1 is SGHNT and CDR2 is YENEEA. CDR3 DNA sequence: TGTGCCAGCAGCGTACTTAGACAGGGGCCCTATGGCTACACCTTC. Its translation: CASSVLRQGPYGYTF.

This clone was picked up a small number of times. This sequence joins TRBV5-5 and TRBJ2-7, with 7 positions matching TRBD1. The junction had 10 bases not matched to a gene; V was cut back by 5 bases and J by 5 bases. This CDR3 is 14 amino acids long. Germline assignment: CDR1 SGHKS and CDR2 YYEKEE (reference sequence). CDR3 bases: TGTGCCAGCAGATCGGACAGGACTTTCAACGAGCAGTACTTC. Residues: CASRSDRTFNEQYF.

DNA for the CDR3: TGTGCCAGTAGTATAAACGGTTACTCTGGAAACACCATATATTTT. Translated: CASSINGYSGNTIYF. The genes are TRBV19 and TRBJ1-3, with unresolved D. The V gene lost 2 bases and the J gene lost 0 bases, with 8 bases spanning the gap. Germline V gene sequence: CDR1 LNHDA, CDR2 SQIVND (reference sequence). The CDR3 has 15 residues. Supplemented by reference TRBV19 and TRBJ1-3, the full variable domain reads DGGITQSPKYLFRKEGQNVTLSCEQNLNHDAMYWYRQDPGQGLRLIYYSQIVNDFQKGDIAEGYSVSREKKESFPLTVTSAQKNPTAFYLCASSINGYSGNTIYFGEGSWLTVV.

The chain uses TRBV10-3 and TRBJ2-2; no reliable D call. Germline CDR1 and CDR2: ENHRY and SYGVKD. Trimming took off 5 bases at V and 6 bases at J, with 16 bases between the two ends. The CDR3 is made up of 15 amino acids. CDR3 sequence reads: CAISSPGVGPGELFF. The CDR3, as DNA: TGTGCCATCAGTTCCCCGGGTGTCGGCCCCGGGGAGCTGTTTTTT.

The chain joins TRBV6-4 to TRBJ1-1; possible D gene TRBD1, 6 bases. V lost 2 bases and J lost 5, with 12 bases in between. CDR1 and CDR2 from the germline V gene are MRHNA and SNTAGT. This CDR3 comprises 14 residues. The CDR3 DNA follows: TGTGCCAGCAGTGACCCTGGGCAGGGGACTGAAGCTTTCTTT. It is translated as CASSDPGQGTEAFF.

V gene TRBV19 combines with J gene TRBJ2-3; TRBD2 agrees at 7 bases. With V trimmed by 5 bases and J by 8 bases, 10 bases remained unmatched. Germline V gene data show CDR1 as LNHDA and CDR2 as SQIVND (reference sequence). This CDR3 is built from 14 residues. CDR3 in DNA: TGTGCCAGTAGTGGGGGAGCGGGGAGGGCTACGCAGTATTTT. It is translated as CASSGGAGRATQYF.